These T cell receptor beta chains were read from a single sample in a study of T cells in Graves' hyperthyroidism and ophthalmopathy. One entry per CDR3 protein results from TCRdb running MiXCR on the multiplex PCR reads. The top ten clones hold 40% of a sample with more than 300,000 distinct CDR3 sequences, 18% of them seen once. Source material: blood. The receptors stem from a man younger than 35 with Graves' ophthalmopathy. Each CDR3 is given with its conserved first and last residue. Each record gives: J gene, clone size, CDR3 length, D gene, V gene, CDR3 DNA, CDR3 protein. The D gene is left open where the match is weak. Size is stated for part of the rows, as once, few or many counts, or as a class when the clone is expanded.

>TRBJ2-5|-|15|TRBD2|TRBV2
TGTGCCAGCAGTAGAGCAGCGGGGGTACAAGAGACCCAGTACTTC
CASSRAAGVQETQYF
>TRBJ2-7|few|15|-|TRBV3-1
TGTGCCAGCAGCCGGGGGCAAGGCAGCTCCTACGAGCAGTACTTC
CASSRGQGSSYEQYF
>TRBJ2-1|many|14|-|TRBV12-3/TRBV12-4
TGTGCCAGCAGTTTCGGGGGGCGGTTCGATGAGCAGTTCTTC
CASSFGGRFDEQFF
>TRBJ2-5|many|13|-|TRBV6-1
TGTGCCAGCAGTGCAGCGGAACAAGAGACCCAGTACTTC
CASSAAEQETQYF
>TRBJ1-2|many|13|TRBD1|TRBV10-1
TGCGCCAGCAGTGAGGACAGGGGAAGTGGCTACACCTTC
CASSEDRGSGYTF
>TRBJ1-2|few|12|-|TRBV9
TGTGCCAGCAGCAGGGAGGGCTATGGCTACACCTTC
CASSREGYGYTF
>TRBJ2-7|-|15|-|TRBV28
TGTGCCAGCAGCGCCCCGGGACACTCTTCCTACGAGCAGTACTTC
CASSAPGHSSYEQYF
>TRBJ2-7|-|14|-|TRBV12-3/TRBV12-4
TGTGCCAGCAGTTTAGCCAGGCGGGTTTCCGAGCAGTACTTC
CASSLARRVSEQYF
>TRBJ1-1|many|17|-|TRBV2
TGTGCCAGCACCTACGGGACTCCCATTGAAAAGAACACTGAAGCTTTCTTT
CASTYGTPIEKNTEAFF
>TRBJ2-7|many|16|-|TRBV28
TGTGCCAGCAATGAAGACGGACGGAGCGGTCGATACGAGCAGTACTTC
CASNEDGRSGRYEQYF
>TRBJ2-2|many|16|TRBD1|TRBV7-9
TGTGCCAGCAGCTCCGGGACAGGGACGAACACCGGGGAGCTGTTTTTT
CASSSGTGTNTGELFF
>TRBJ1-6|few|14|TRBD1|TRBV5-4
TGTGCCAGCAGGCCCGGGACAGGGGCTCCCACCCTCCACTTT
CASRPGTGAPTLHF
>TRBJ2-3|many|13|TRBD2|TRBV6-1
TGTGCCAGCAGTTGGGGGGGTGGAGATACGCAGTATTTT
CASSWGGGDTQYF
>TRBJ2-5|many|13|TRBD2|TRBV2
TGTGCCAGCAGTGGAGGGAGGGTGGAGACCCAGTACTTC
CASSGGRVETQYF
>TRBJ1-1|-|15|-|TRBV19
TGTGCCAGTAGCTTGCAGACCGGCTGGGACACTGAAGCTTTCTTT
CASSLQTGWDTEAFF
>TRBJ2-2|many|15|TRBD2|TRBV18
TGTGCCAGCTCACCACAGCGGGAGAACACCGGGGAGCTGTTTTTT
CASSPQRENTGELFF
>TRBJ2-3|many|17|TRBD2|TRBV13
TGTGCCAGCAGGGGACTAGCGGGGGGGCCAATATCAGATACGCAGTATTTT
CASRGLAGGPISDTQYF
>TRBJ1-4|-|14|-|TRBV20-1
TGCAGTGCTACAACAGGGAGGGCTAATGAAAAACTGTTTTTT
CSATTGRANEKLFF
>TRBJ2-2|-|14|TRBD2|TRBV9
TGTGCCAGCAGCGTGTCGGGGGGGGCCGGGGAGCTGTTTTTT
CASSVSGGAGELFF
>TRBJ2-1|-|14|-|TRBV27
TGTGCCAGCAGTTTCACTAGTCCTGGAAATGAGCAGTTCTTC
CASSFTSPGNEQFF
>TRBJ2-1|-|13|-|TRBV7-3
TGTGCCAGCAGCCAAGCCGAGTGGGGTGAGCAGTTCTTC
CASSQAEWGEQFF
>TRBJ2-1|many|14|-|TRBV11-2
TGTGCCAGCAGCCTAGGGGCGAACTACAATGAGCAGTTCTTC
CASSLGANYNEQFF
>TRBJ1-2|many|14|-|TRBV28
TGTGCCAGCAGTTGGGGAGAGGGGTTCTATGGCTACACCTTC
CASSWGEGFYGYTF
>TRBJ2-3|-|12|-|TRBV4-1
TGCGCCAGCAGCCAAGCTTCACATACGCAGTATTTT
CASSQASHTQYF
>TRBJ1-2|many|16|-|TRBV6-5
TGTGCCAGCAGTTACGACGGGTCGGGGGGTAGAGATGGCTACACCTTC
CASSYDGSGGRDGYTF
>TRBJ2-7|few|14|TRBD2|TRBV4-1
TGCGCCAGCTCACGGGGGGAGAGCTCCTACGAGCAGTACTTC
CASSRGESSYEQYF